The 28 T cell receptor beta chains reported below all come from one sample, sequenced in a study of T cell repertoires in cytomegalovirus infection. TCRdb ran MiXCR on the reads and lists one entry per CDR3 protein. The sample includes over 450,000 distinct CDR3 sequences, around 11% of them seen just once. The sequenced sample consisted of PBMCs. The receptors were sampled from a human donor in good health (CMV status not recorded). Some clones in this sample may be carry-over from other donors' samples.

This clonotype was seen ten or more times. The chain joins TRBV7-2 to TRBJ2-2; D uncertain. CDR1 is SGHTA, CDR2 FQGNSA, per germline. This CDR3 region has 12 residues. V gave up 5 bases and J gave up 7 bases, with 8 bases separating them. The CDR3 is CASSGYGGELFF. The CDR3 nucleotides read TGTGCCAGCAGCGGTTATGGCGGGGAGCTGTTTTTT.

The gene calls are TRBV20-1 and TRBJ2-7, with a weak D call TRBD2 (6 bases). The CDR3 is 16 amino acids. The V gene lost 1 base and the J gene lost 3 bases, with 19 bases spanning the gap. The germline V gene encodes CDR1 DFQATT and CDR2 SNEGSKA (reference sequence). This chain's CDR3 is CSARVPPTSLGYEQYF. The CDR3 nucleotides read TGCAGTGCTAGAGTTCCCCCGACTAGTCTGGGCTACGAGCAGTACTTC.

This clonotype was seen only a few times. The rearrangement links TRBV5-6 to TRBJ1-2; 7 bases match TRBD1. The germline CDR1 and CDR2 sequences are SGHDT and YYEEEE. V trimming: 4 bases; J trimming: 0 bases; junction bases outside the gene matches: 3. The CDR3 has 14 residues. The CDR3 is CASSRGQSNYGYTF. CDR3 bases: TGTGCCAGCAGCCGGGGACAGTCTAACTATGGCTACACCTTC.

In this sample, this clonotype turned up many times. This chain connects TRBV6-1 to TRBJ1-5; 8 positions agree with TRBD1. Germline lookup yields CDR1 MNHNS and CDR2 SASEGT. Trimming took 6 bases from V and 5 from J; bases not matched to a gene: 6. The CDR3 is 14 residues long. CDR3 protein: CASRGTGEYQPQHF. CDR3 in DNA: TGTGCCAGCAGAGGGACAGGAGAATATCAGCCCCAGCATTTT.

This clonotype has at least ten counts. This chain uses TRBV12-3 or TRBV12-4 with TRBJ2-5; a possible D gene is TRBD2 (6 bases). Between the trimmed V and J ends, which lost 6 bases and 3 bases, there was a span of 11 bases. The CDR3 extends over 13 amino acids. CDR3 loop: CASSVWEEETQYF. DNA for the CDR3: TGTGCCAGCAGCGTCTGGGAGGAAGAGACCCAGTACTTC.

This clonotype was recorded many times. This sequence joins TRBV5-5 and TRBJ1-1; the D gene is possibly TRBD1 (6 bases). Trimming cost V 2 bases and J 6 bases, with 11 bases left between them. Germline CDR1 and CDR2: SGHKS and YYEKEE (reference sequence). The CDR3 consists of 13 residues. DNA of the CDR3: TGTGCCAGCAGCTTTGGAGGGGGGCCTGAAGCTTTCTTT. Its translation is CASSFGGGPEAFF.

This clonotype was counted only a few times. This chain connects TRBV9 to TRBJ2-6, with a weak D call TRBD1 (7 bases). CDR1 is SGDLS, CDR2 YYNGEE, per germline. Deletions cut 4 bases from V and 5 bases from J, with 16 bases between. CDR3 length: 16 residues. Here the CDR3 reads CASSRGTATRANVLTF. CDR3 in DNA: TGTGCCAGCAGCCGCGGGACAGCGACGCGGGCCAACGTCCTGACTTTC.

Many counts were recorded for this clonotype. This chain joins TRBV28 and TRBJ1-5, with 7 nucleotides matching TRBD1. V shed 3 bases, J shed 0 bases, and the junction held 5 bases outside the gene matches. The germline V gene has CDR1 MDHEN and CDR2 SYDVKM. The CDR3 sequence is 16 residues long. The CDR3 region is CASSLWDRNSNQPQHF. The CDR3 nucleotides read TGTGCCAGCAGTTTGTGGGACAGAAATAGCAATCAGCCCCAGCATTTT.

This clonotype was seen at least ten times. CDR3 nucleotides: TGTGCCAGCAGTCACAACACTGAAGCTTTCTTT. The encoded protein is CASSHNTEAFF. The rearrangement joins TRBV27 to TRBJ1-1; D not certain. This CDR3 is 11 amino acids long. Deletions cut 5 bases from V and 2 bases from J, with 3 bases between. Germline assignment: CDR1 MNHEY and CDR2 SMNVEV (reference sequence).

The chain combines TRBV5-1 with TRBJ1-6; no clear D. V was pared by 4 bases and J by 2 bases, with 10 bases between. Germline loops: CDR1 SGHRS, CDR2 YFSETQ. The CDR3 has 15 residues. CDR3 in DNA: TGCGCCAGCAGCCCGCAGGATCCCTATAATTCACCCCTCCACTTT. Its translation: CASSPQDPYNSPLHF.

In regard to this clonotype: With a much larger clone just one base away, this may be a read error. This chain connects TRBV9 to TRBJ1-2; no reliable D call. Germline CDR1 and CDR2: SGDLS and YYNGEE. The CDR3 spans 15 residues. CDR3 sequence: CAISVGGGTPYGYTF. The CDR3 DNA is TGTGCCATCAGCGTAGGCGGAGGCACACCCTATGGCTACACCTTC.

In this sample, this clonotype turned up a few times. V gene TRBV4-2 combines with J gene TRBJ2-7; 8 positions agree with TRBD1. The trim removed 3 bases at V and 3 bases at J, leaving 10 bases unmatched. The CDR3 runs 16 residues. CDR1 and CDR2 from the germline V gene are LGHNA and YNFKEQ. CDR3 in DNA: TGTGCCAGCAGCCATTCCGGACAGGGCGGTGGCTACGAGCAGTACTTC. It yields the protein CASSHSGQGGGYEQYF.

In its sample, this clonotype was seen many times. This chain connects TRBV7-2 to TRBJ2-5, with 7 bases that match TRBD1. V gave up 4 bases and J gave up 2 bases; unmatched junction bases: 7. Germline V gene lookup returns CDR1 SGHTA and CDR2 FQGNSA. The CDR3 has 15 amino acids. The CDR3 DNA is TGTGCCAGCAGCTCCCCCAGGGGGTGGCAAGAGACCCAGTACTTC. It codes for CASSSPRGWQETQYF.

Many counts were recorded for this clonotype. This chain links TRBV11-2 with TRBJ1-5; 9 bases line up with TRBD1. In germline, CDR1 is SGHAT, CDR2 FQNNGV. Trimming at V came to 5 bases and at J to 0 bases, leaving 8 bases not matched to a gene. The CDR3 contains 17 residues. CDR3 in DNA: TGTGCCAGCAGCGTGGGGGCGGACAGGGGTAGCAATCAGCCCCAGCATTTT. This gives the protein CASSVGADRGSNQPQHF.

This clonotype was counted many times. V is TRBV7-2 and J is TRBJ1-4; unclear D gene. Trimming removed 5 bases from V and 10 bases from J, with 11 bases in between. The CDR3 runs 12 residues. Germline CDR1 reads SGHTA; CDR2 reads FQGNSA. The CDR3 region has the DNA TGTGCCAGCAGCACTTATCGAGGAAAACTGTTTTTT. Its protein product is CASSTYRGKLFF.

This clonotype turned up a few times. The DNA of the CDR3 is TGTGCCATCAGTGTGGGGGAAGAGACCCAGTACTTC. Translation gives CAISVGEETQYF. The chain joins TRBV10-3 to TRBJ2-5; D is perhaps TRBD1 or TRBD2 (5 bases each). CDR1 ENHRY and CDR2 SYGVKD come from the germline V gene. The V gene lost 4 bases and the J gene lost 3 bases, with 6 bases spanning the gap. The CDR3 has 12 amino acids.

This clonotype was observed at least ten times. V is TRBV7-8 and J is TRBJ2-4; D may be TRBD1 (6 bases). Germline CDR1 reads SGHVS; CDR2 reads FQNEAQ. The CDR3 is 17 amino acids. The V end lost 2 bases, the J end lost 0 bases, and 14 bases lay between the germline ends. CDR3 region: CASSLTGRNIAKNIQYF. Here the CDR3 DNA reads TGTGCCAGCAGCTTAACAGGGAGAAATATAGCCAAAAACATTCAGTACTTC.

This clonotype was recorded at least ten times. The chain has TRBV3-1 and TRBJ2-1; D possibly matches TRBD1 or TRBD2 (5 bases each). This CDR3 is built from 13 residues. V gave up 4 bases and J gave up 4 bases, with 8 bases separating them. CDR1 and CDR2 (germline): LGHDT, YNNKEL (reference sequence). CDR3 amino acids: CASSRDLYNEQFF. For the CDR3, the DNA is TGTGCCAGCAGCCGGGACCTGTACAATGAGCAGTTCTTC.

This clonotype occurred many times. This chain links TRBV5-6 with TRBJ1-1; perhaps TRBD1 as D (6 bases). The CDR3 loop spans 15 amino acids. Trimming shortened V by 3 bases and J by 4 bases, and 16 bases separated the two germline ends. From germline, CDR1 is SGHDT and CDR2 YYEEEE. This chain's CDR3 is CASSWEGVGSTEAFF. The CDR3 DNA reads as TGTGCCAGCAGCTGGGAGGGGGTAGGTAGCACTGAAGCTTTCTTT.

This clonotype showed up many times. The J gene is TRBJ1-1, the V gene TRBV7-9; TRBD1 matches 7 bases. The germline gives CDR1 SEHNR, CDR2 FQNEAQ (reference sequence). The CDR3 covers 14 residues. The J segment lost 4 bases and the V segment lost 5 bases, leaving 7 bases of the junction unmatched. CDR3 bases: TGTGCCAGCAGCCAGGGGGAGGAGAGCACTGAAGCTTTCTTT. Its translation: CASSQGEESTEAFF.

This clonotype was seen ten or more times. This chain connects TRBV12-3 or TRBV12-4 to TRBJ1-1; 7 bases agree with TRBD1. V shed 4 bases and J 7 bases; nucleotides not matched to a gene: 9. The length of the CDR3 is 14 residues. The DNA of the CDR3 is TGTGCCAGCAGTTCACCTACGAGGGGGCTTGAAGCTTTCTTT. Amino acids: CASSSPTRGLEAFF.

This clonotype was recorded many times. CDR3 sequence (DNA): TGTGCCAGCAGCTTAGTGGGGACAGGCTTACGTGGCTACACCTTC. Amino acids: CASSLVGTGLRGYTF. This chain connects TRBV7-6 to TRBJ1-2, with 8 bases that match TRBD1. CDR1 and CDR2 from the germline V gene are SGHVS and FNYEAQ. After removal of 1 base from V and 7 bases from J, the junction contained 8 bases not matched to a gene. This CDR3 is built from 15 residues.

This clonotype was counted many times. The rearrangement uses TRBV7-3 and TRBJ2-3; the D call may be TRBD1 or TRBD2 (6 bases each). Deletions cut 0 bases from V and 4 bases from J, with 8 bases between. Germline values: CDR1 SGHTA, CDR2 FQGTGA. The CDR3 extends over 14 amino acids. DNA of the CDR3: TGTGCCAGCAGCTTAACGGGGGGCCCAGATACGCAGTATTTT. Protein: CASSLTGGPDTQYF.

This clonotype was seen ten or more times. V is TRBV7-2 and J is TRBJ2-3, with 8 nucleotides matching TRBD2. Germline CDR1 SGHTA, CDR2 FQGNSA. The CDR3 has 16 amino acids. The V gene end was trimmed by 4 bases and the J gene end by 6 bases; junction bases not matched to a gene: 12. The CDR3 reads CASSSRAGAIGDTQYF. CDR3 sequence (DNA): TGTGCCAGCAGCTCCCGAGCGGGAGCGATAGGGGATACGCAGTATTTT.

This clonotype was seen a handful of times. This chain links TRBV27 with TRBJ1-1; TRBD1 matches 11 bases. This CDR3 is 15 amino acids long. Germline CDR1 MNHEY, CDR2 SMNVEV (reference sequence). Losses at the gene ends were 5 bases for V and 4 bases for J; bases not matched to a gene: 6. Written as DNA, the CDR3 is TGTGCCAGCAGTCCGCTCGGGACAGGGGGCACTGAAGCTTTCTTT. The encoded protein is CASSPLGTGGTEAFF.

In its sample, this clonotype was seen many times. This chain links TRBV7-2 with TRBJ2-5, with D hard to call. This CDR3 has 11 amino acids. Trimming stripped 5 bases from V and 3 bases from J, with 4 bases between. CDR1 is SGHTA, CDR2 FQGNSA, per germline. The CDR3 sequence is CASSVKETQYF. The CDR3 DNA is TGTGCCAGCAGCGTCAAAGAGACCCAGTACTTC.

V usage is TRBV27 and J usage is TRBJ1-1, with D maybe TRBD1 (6 bases). The CDR3 is made up of 15 amino acids. Trimming stripped 1 base from V and 3 bases from J, with 12 bases between. Germline V gene lookup returns CDR1 MNHEY and CDR2 SMNVEV (reference sequence). The CDR3 region has the DNA TGTGCCAGCAGTTTATTACCGGGGGCGGACACTGAAGCTTTCTTT. Its protein is CASSLLPGADTEAFF.

The table lists this clonotype with a few counts. The chain links TRBV18 to TRBJ2-4, with a tentative D call TRBD2 (5 bases). V was cut by 2 bases and J by 7 bases, with 6 bases left in between. The CDR3 is 12 amino acids. Germline values: CDR1 KGHSH, CDR2 LQKENI. The CDR3 bases are TGTGCCAGCTCACCAAGAGGGAACATTCAGTACTTC. As protein: CASSPRGNIQYF.